The 31 T cell receptor beta chains given below trace back to one sample, sequenced in a study of shared clonotypes between healthy human individuals. Using immunoSEQ multiplex PCR, the repertoire was profiled, and TCRdb retains in-frame clones only, with some absent. The sample has about 2.4 million clones; approximately 93% are singletons. Source material: naive CD4+ T cells from PBMCs. Subset described: CD45RA+ positively selected. These receptors were obtained from a man aged 18 to 29 in good health. Some clones in this sample may be carry-over from other donors' samples.

The J gene is TRBJ1-1, the V gene TRBV5-1; no firm D call. The germline V gene encodes CDR1 SGHRS and CDR2 YFSETQ. Between the trimmed V and J ends, which lost 0 bases and 5 bases, there was a span of 17 bases. This CDR3 spans 16 amino acids. CDR3 in amino acids: CASSLDRASRGTEAFF. For the CDR3, the DNA is TGCGCCAGCAGCTTGGACAGAGCAAGCCGAGGGACTGAAGCTTTCTTT.

The chain couples TRBV6-6 to TRBJ2-7; no firm D call. Trimming took off 2 bases at V and 5 bases at J, with 7 bases between the two ends. This CDR3 contains 12 residues. Germline values: CDR1 MNHNY, CDR2 SVGAGI (reference sequence). CDR3 in DNA: TGTGCCAGCAGTTACCGTCGTGACGAGCAGTACTTC. This translates into CASSYRRDEQYF.

The chain recombines TRBV20-1 with TRBJ2-2; D is ambiguous. Trimming cost V 3 bases and J 8 bases, with 7 bases left between them. Germline V CDR1 and CDR2: DFQATT, SNEGSKA (reference sequence). The CDR3 consists of 11 residues. CDR3 loop: CSASHIGELFF. The DNA of the CDR3 is TGCAGTGCTAGCCATATTGGGGAGCTGTTTTTT.

This clone was counted a single time. The rearrangement uses TRBV7-2 and TRBJ2-5; TRBD2 matches at 10 bases. The end of the DNA aligns better with TRBJ2-7, so the J call may be wrong. CDR3 length: 14 amino acids. CDR1 and CDR2 from the germline V gene are SGHTA and FQGNSA. CDR3 loop: CASSFGLAVYEQYF. DNA of the CDR3: TGTGCCAGCAGCTTCGGACTAGCGGTCTACGAGCAGTACTTC.

This chain joins TRBV11-2 and TRBJ2-7, with a tentative D call TRBD2 (5 bases). The V gene's germline CDR1 is SGHAT and CDR2 FQNNGV. The CDR3 totals 13 residues. The V end was cut by 3 bases, the J end by 6 bases, with 12 bases between. The CDR3 DNA follows: TGTGCCAGCAGCTTTGAACTAGGAGGCGAGCAGTACTTC. Amino acid sequence: CASSFELGGEQYF.

This chain connects TRBV7-9 to TRBJ1-1, with D unclear. The germline V and J ends were trimmed by 5 bases and 0 bases, with 13 bases remaining between them. Germline lookup yields CDR1 SEHNR and CDR2 FQNEAQ (reference sequence). The CDR3 extends over 15 amino acids. The CDR3 region is CASSPQGTVNTEAFF. The CDR3 DNA is TGTGCCAGCAGCCCTCAAGGAACGGTGAACACTGAAGCTTTCTTT.

The chain uses TRBV10-1 and TRBJ2-3; 7 bases are a match to TRBD1. The V segment lost 6 bases and the J segment 4 bases; nucleotides outside the gene matches: 10. The CDR3 has 15 amino acids. Germline lookup yields CDR1 WNHNN and CDR2 SYGVQD (reference sequence). The CDR3 bases are TGCGCCAGCAGCGGCGACAGGGTGAGTGCAGATACGCAGTATTTT. The encoded protein is CASSGDRVSADTQYF.

This clone was seen only once. Other DNA sequences from this sample encode an identical CDR3 as well. This chain uses TRBV5-4 with TRBJ2-5, with TRBD1 as a possible D gene (5 bases). V was pared by 1 base and J by 5 bases, with 12 bases between. The CDR3 is 14 residues long. Germline CDR1 and CDR2: SGHNT and YYREEE (reference sequence). CDR3 nucleotides: TGTGCCAGCAGCTTGCAGGGTCGCAAGGAGACCCAGTACTTC. It yields the protein CASSLQGRKETQYF.

The rearrangement uses TRBV6-1 and TRBJ2-7, with 10 bases lining up with TRBD2. Trimming took 4 bases from V and 2 from J; bases not matched to a gene: 5. This CDR3 region has 15 residues. Germline loops: CDR1 MNHNS, CDR2 SASEGT. The CDR3 nucleotides are TGTGCCAGCAGTGGGGGTAGCGGGAGGCCCTACGAGCAGTACTTC. It yields the protein CASSGGSGRPYEQYF.

The rearrangement links TRBV15 to TRBJ2-7, with 7 bases matching TRBD2. V shed 5 bases, J shed 5 bases, and the junction held 9 bases outside the gene matches. This CDR3 comprises 14 residues. CDR1 is LNHNV and CDR2 is YYDKDF in the germline V gene (reference sequence). This CDR3 reads CATSGRGPPDEQYF. CDR3 DNA: TGTGCCACCAGCGGGAGGGGTCCCCCGGACGAGCAGTACTTC. The variable domain in full, completed from reference TRBV15 and TRBJ2-7, reads DAMVIQNPRYQVTQFGKPVTLSCSQTLNHNVMYWYQQKSSQAPKLLFHYYDKDFNNEADTPDNFQSRRPNTSFCFLDIRSPGLGDTAMYLCATSGRGPPDEQYFGPGTRLTVT.

The CDR3 nucleotides read TGTGCCAGCAGTTCCGGACTAGCGGGAGCTTGGGGGGAGCTGTTTTTT. Its translation: CASSSGLAGAWGELFF. The rearrangement joins TRBV28 to TRBJ2-2; TRBD2 agrees at 13 bases. With V trimmed by 4 bases and J by 8 bases, 7 bases remained unmatched. The CDR3 extends over 16 amino acids. Germline V gene data show CDR1 as MDHEN and CDR2 as SYDVKM. Full variable domain (rest looked up from reference TRBV28 and TRBJ2-2): DVKVTQSSRYLVKRTGEKVFLECVQDMDHENMFWYRQDPGLGLRLIYFSYDVKMKEKGDIPEGYSVSREKKERFSLILESASTNQTSMYLCASSSGLAGAWGELFFGEGSRLTVL.

The V and J genes are TRBV6-1 and TRBJ2-7; perhaps TRBD1 as D (6 bases). This CDR3 is built from 13 residues. Trimming took 4 bases from V and 4 from J, leaving 11 bases between them. Germline-derived CDR1 and CDR2 are MNHNS and SASEGT. In DNA form, the CDR3 reads TGTGCCAGCAGTGCGGGACACCTTTACGAGCAGTACTTC. It yields the protein CASSAGHLYEQYF.

The rearrangement joins TRBV10-3 to TRBJ1-1; D may be TRBD1 (6 bases). The germline V and J ends were trimmed by 2 bases and 0 bases, with 10 bases remaining between them. Germline CDR1 reads ENHRY; CDR2 reads SYGVKD. The CDR3 totals 15 residues. CDR3 sequence reads: CAISEGDIMNTEAFF. The CDR3 nucleotides read TGTGCCATCAGTGAGGGGGACATAATGAACACTGAAGCTTTCTTT.

With regard to this clone: Other DNA sequences within the sample encode an identical CDR3. This chain links TRBV7-3 with TRBJ2-2; D perhaps matches TRBD1 (6 bases). CDR1 and CDR2 (germline): SGHTA, FQGTGA. The CDR3 is 16 amino acids. The V and J ends lost 0 bases and 2 bases respectively, with 10 bases between them. The CDR3 DNA reads as TGTGCCAGCAGCTTAACGGCAGGGGCTAACACCGGGGAGCTGTTTTTT. This codes for CASSLTAGANTGELFF.

A word on this clone: Other DNA sequences from this sample encode an identical CDR3 as well. The gene calls are TRBV19 and TRBJ2-2; no definite D call. Germline V gene lookup returns CDR1 LNHDA and CDR2 SQIVND (reference sequence). V lost 1 base and J lost 1, with 4 bases in between. The CDR3 length is 14 residues. As DNA, the CDR3 is TGTGCCAGTAGTATAGGGGTGAACACCGGGGAGCTGTTTTTT. Translating it yields CASSIGVNTGELFF. Supplemented by reference TRBV19 and TRBJ2-2, the full variable domain reads DGGITQSPKYLFRKEGQNVTLSCEQNLNHDAMYWYRQDPGQGLRLIYYSQIVNDFQKGDIAEGYSVSREKKESFPLTVTSAQKNPTAFYLCASSIGVNTGELFFGEGSRLTVL.

This chain joins TRBV10-3 and TRBJ1-5; TRBD1 matches 7 bases. V shed 2 bases and J 2 bases; nucleotides not matched to a gene: 6. CDR3 size: 16 residues. The germline gives CDR1 ENHRY, CDR2 SYGVKD. The CDR3 loop is CAISENNQGGNQPQHF. In DNA, the CDR3 is TGTGCCATCAGTGAGAACAACCAGGGGGGCAATCAGCCCCAGCATTTT.

The rearrangement joins TRBV7-9 to TRBJ2-6, with 9 bases fitting TRBD1. Germline lookup yields CDR1 SEHNR and CDR2 FQNEAQ (reference sequence). This CDR3 comprises 17 residues. The V segment lost 2 bases and the J segment 2 bases; nucleotides outside the gene matches: 4. As DNA, the CDR3 is TGTGCCAGCAGCTTAACAGGGGGCATGGCTGGGGCCAACGTCCTGACTTTC. Its translation is CASSLTGGMAGANVLTF.

The V and J genes are TRBV2 and TRBJ2-1; 7 bases align to TRBD2. The V and J ends lost 3 bases and 0 bases, in that order; junction bases with no gene match: 11. CDR1 is SNHLY, CDR2 FYNNEI, per germline. This CDR3 is 18 amino acids long. CDR3 protein: CASSELTSASYSYNEQFF. The CDR3 DNA follows: TGTGCCAGCAGTGAGCTAACTAGCGCCAGCTACTCCTACAATGAGCAGTTCTTC.

The CDR3 sequence is CASSLVAGVTDTQYF. CDR3 nucleotide sequence: TGTGCCAGCAGCTTGGTAGCGGGAGTCACTGATACGCAGTATTTT. V usage is TRBV5-4 and J usage is TRBJ2-3, with TRBD2 identical over 9 bases. The CDR3 spans 15 residues. Germline-derived CDR1 and CDR2 are SGHNT and YYREEE (reference sequence). The J segment lost 6 bases and the V segment lost 0 bases, leaving 5 bases of the junction unmatched.

J is TRBJ2-7 and V is TRBV7-3; tentative D call: TRBD2 (6 bases). CDR1 is SGHTA and CDR2 is FQGTGA in the germline V gene. The CDR3 totals 13 residues. Between the trimmed V and J ends, which lost 7 bases and 3 bases, there was a span of 13 bases. CDR3 amino acids: CASTEGLGYEQYF. The CDR3 DNA reads as TGTGCCAGCACGGAGGGGTTAGGCTACGAGCAGTACTTC. The entire variable domain, with the rest obtained from reference TRBV7-3 and TRBJ2-7, is as follows: GAGVSQTPSNKVTEKGKYVELRCDPISGHTALYWYRQSLGQGPEFLIYFQGTGAADDSGLPNDRFFAVRPEGSVSTLKIQRTERGDSAVYLCASTEGLGYEQYFGPGTRLTVT.

CDR3 residues: CASSSLGFRSNQPQHF. The CDR3, as DNA: TGTGCCAGCAGTTCCCTAGGGTTCCGTAGCAATCAGCCCCAGCATTTT. This chain links TRBV28 with TRBJ1-5; no reliable D call. V was pared by 4 bases and J by 0 bases, with 13 bases between. Germline CDR1 MDHEN, CDR2 SYDVKM. The CDR3 spans 16 residues. Drawing the rest from reference TRBV28 and TRBJ1-5, the complete variable domain is DVKVTQSSRYLVKRTGEKVFLECVQDMDHENMFWYRQDPGLGLRLIYFSYDVKMKEKGDIPEGYSVSREKKERFSLILESASTNQTSMYLCASSSLGFRSNQPQHFGDGTRLSIL.

The chain couples TRBV7-2 to TRBJ1-2; D might be TRBD1 (5 bases). V lost 2 bases and J lost 7, with 20 bases in between. CDR1 and CDR2 from the germline V gene are SGHTA and FQGNSA. The CDR3 is made up of 16 amino acids. CDR3 bases: TGTGCCAGCAGCTTAAAGCCTCCCCCGTTTGGGGCTGGCTACACCTTC. Its translation: CASSLKPPPFGAGYTF.

The genes are TRBV28 and TRBJ2-7; 7 bases match TRBD2. After removal of 3 bases from V and 6 bases from J, the junction contained 2 bases not matched to a gene. The CDR3 loop spans 12 amino acids. Germline CDR1 and CDR2: MDHEN and SYDVKM. This chain's CDR3 is CASSFGGSEQYF. The CDR3 nucleotides are TGTGCCAGCAGTTTCGGCGGGAGCGAGCAGTACTTC.

Here the CDR3 DNA reads TGCGCCAGCAGCCTGGCGGCTAATGAAAAACTGTTTTTT. Protein product: CASSLAANEKLFF. The chain recombines TRBV10-2 with TRBJ1-4; D not certain. The CDR3 loop spans 13 amino acids. Trimming cost V 6 bases and J 3 bases, with 8 bases left between them. Germline V gene sequence: CDR1 WSHSY, CDR2 SAAADI.

The chain combines TRBV6-1 with TRBJ2-5; D uncertain. CDR3 size: 12 residues. Per the germline V gene, CDR1 is MNHNS and CDR2 is SASEGT. V gave up 7 bases and J gave up 3 bases, with 9 bases separating them. The CDR3 reads CASKARKETQYF. The DNA of the CDR3 is TGTGCCAGCAAGGCCAGAAAAGAGACCCAGTACTTC.

The rearrangement links TRBV19 to TRBJ2-5; D ambiguous. The CDR3 length is 14 residues. Germline V gene sequence: CDR1 LNHDA, CDR2 SQIVND (reference sequence). V was pared by 7 bases and J by 1 base, with 13 bases between. The CDR3 nucleotides are TGTGCCAGTAACCTGAGGCCCGGCCAAGAGACCCAGTACTTC. It yields the protein CASNLRPGQETQYF.

V gene TRBV4-1 combines with J gene TRBJ1-6, with D maybe TRBD1 (5 bases). Per the germline V gene, CDR1 is MGHRA and CDR2 is YSYEKL. Trimming shortened V by 3 bases and J by 8 bases, and 17 bases separated the two germline ends. The CDR3 spans 16 residues. The CDR3: CASSQENRPLDSPLHF. The CDR3 DNA sequence: TGCGCCAGCAGCCAGGAAAACAGGCCGCTCGATTCACCCCTCCACTTT.

The chain uses TRBV7-3 and TRBJ2-1; D call uncertain. The CDR3 spans 15 residues. Germline-derived CDR1 and CDR2 are SGHTA and FQGTGA. Trimming stripped 2 bases from V and 0 bases from J, with 8 bases between. CDR3 nucleotide sequence: TGTGCCAGCAGCTTATTGTTAAGCTCCTACAATGAGCAGTTCTTC. It translates to CASSLLLSSYNEQFF.

This sequence joins TRBV7-9 and TRBJ1-3; D remains ambiguous. This CDR3 comprises 13 residues. V dropped 5 bases and J dropped 4 bases, with 9 bases sitting between them. Germline CDR1 SEHNR, CDR2 FQNEAQ (reference sequence). CDR3 sequence reads: CASSQTAGNTIYF. CDR3 DNA: TGTGCCAGCAGCCAAACAGCCGGAAACACCATATATTTT. Filled out from reference TRBV7-9 and TRBJ1-3, the complete variable domain reads DTGVSQNPRHKITKRGQNVTFRCDPISEHNRLYWYRQTLGQGPEFLTYFQNEAQLEKSRLLSDRFSAERPKGSFSTLEIQRTEQGDSAMYLCASSQTAGNTIYFGEGSWLTVV.

This clone was seen just once. This chain links TRBV11-2 with TRBJ1-1; D not resolved. The CDR3 is made up of 13 amino acids. Per germline, CDR1 SGHAT and CDR2 FQNNGV. V was cut by 4 bases and J by 0 bases, with 6 bases left in between. The CDR3 coding sequence is TGTGCCAGCAGCTCGGTGATGAACACTGAAGCTTTCTTT. Protein: CASSSVMNTEAFF.

V is TRBV20-1 and J is TRBJ2-7; tentative D call: TRBD2 (5 bases). Germline V lookup: CDR1 DFQATT, CDR2 SNEGSKA (reference sequence). V lost 6 bases and J 3 bases, leaving 9 bases between the germline ends. The CDR3 totals 11 residues. The CDR3 bases are TGCAGTGCCTGGGAGAACTACGAGCAGTACTTC. It translates to CSAWENYEQYF.